This T cell receptor (beta chain) was identified in a study of OX40 agonist ivuxolimab in advanced cancers. Trimming pared 4 bases from V and 3 bases from J, leaving 18 bases between. The CDR3 sequence is 16 residues long. Germline lookup yields CDR1 SGHTA and CDR2 FQGNSA. Sequencing was performed with immunoSEQ multiplex PCR; in TCRdb, only in-frame clones are kept and a portion is missing. Here the sample spans 91,000 or so clones, around 94% being singletons. The sample was CD4+ or CD8+ T cells sorted from blood, taken in a trial of the OX40 agonist ivuxolimab. The chain carries TRBV7-2 and TRBJ2-5, with D perhaps given as TRBD1 or TRBD2 (5 bases each). The TCR comes from an adult with an advanced solid tumor such as melanoma, head and neck, liver or kidney cancer. DNA of the CDR3: TGTGCCAGCAGCTCCCCCCCGGGGCGGCGAGAAGAGACCCAGTACTTC. This encodes CASSSPPGRREETQYF.